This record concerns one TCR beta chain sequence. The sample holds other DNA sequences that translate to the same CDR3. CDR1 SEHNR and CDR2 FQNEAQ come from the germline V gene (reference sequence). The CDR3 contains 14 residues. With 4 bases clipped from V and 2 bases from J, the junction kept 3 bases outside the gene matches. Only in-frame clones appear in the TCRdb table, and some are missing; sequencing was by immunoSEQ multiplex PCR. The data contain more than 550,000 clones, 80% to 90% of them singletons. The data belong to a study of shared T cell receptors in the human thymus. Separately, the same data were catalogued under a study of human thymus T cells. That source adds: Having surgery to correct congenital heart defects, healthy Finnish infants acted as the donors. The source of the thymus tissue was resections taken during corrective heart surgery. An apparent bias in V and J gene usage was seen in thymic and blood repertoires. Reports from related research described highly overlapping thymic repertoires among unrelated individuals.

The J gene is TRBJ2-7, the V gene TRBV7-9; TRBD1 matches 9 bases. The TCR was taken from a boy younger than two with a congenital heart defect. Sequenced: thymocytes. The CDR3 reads CASSSDRGAYEQYF. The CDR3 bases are TGTGCCAGCAGCTCGGACAGGGGAGCCTACGAGCAGTACTTC. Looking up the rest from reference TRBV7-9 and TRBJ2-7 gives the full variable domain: DTGVSQNPRHKITKRGQNVTFRCDPISEHNRLYWYRQTLGQGPEFLTYFQNEAQLEKSRLLSDRFSAERPKGSFSTLEIQRTEQGDSAMYLCASSSDRGAYEQYFGPGTRLTVT.